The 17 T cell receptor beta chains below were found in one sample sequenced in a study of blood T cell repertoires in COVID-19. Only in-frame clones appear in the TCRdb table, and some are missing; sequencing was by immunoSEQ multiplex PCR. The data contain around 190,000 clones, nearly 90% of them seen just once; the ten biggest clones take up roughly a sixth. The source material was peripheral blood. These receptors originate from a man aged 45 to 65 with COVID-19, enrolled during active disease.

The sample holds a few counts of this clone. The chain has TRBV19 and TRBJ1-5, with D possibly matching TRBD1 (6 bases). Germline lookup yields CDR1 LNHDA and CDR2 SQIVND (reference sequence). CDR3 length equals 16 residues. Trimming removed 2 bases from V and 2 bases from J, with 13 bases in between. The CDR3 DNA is TGTGCCAGTAGTATAAGGGGCAGGGGAGGCAATCAGCCCCAGCATTTT. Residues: CASSIRGRGGNQPQHF.

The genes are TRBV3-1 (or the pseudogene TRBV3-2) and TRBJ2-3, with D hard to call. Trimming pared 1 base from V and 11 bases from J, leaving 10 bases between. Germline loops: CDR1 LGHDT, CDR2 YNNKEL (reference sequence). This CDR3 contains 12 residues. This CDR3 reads CASSQVQEWQYF. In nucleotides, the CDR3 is TGTGCCAGCAGCCAAGTCCAAGAGTGGCAGTATTTT.

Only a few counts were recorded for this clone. DNA of the CDR3: TGTGCCAGCAGTACCCCCGACAGGAGAGGTACGCAGTATTTT. Its protein is CASSTPDRRGTQYF. This rearrangement joins TRBV6-2 or TRBV6-3 to TRBJ2-3, with D tentatively TRBD1 (6 bases). The CDR3 sequence is 14 residues long. V was pared by 5 bases and J by 8 bases, with 17 bases between. Germline V CDR1 and CDR2: MNHEY, SVGEGT.

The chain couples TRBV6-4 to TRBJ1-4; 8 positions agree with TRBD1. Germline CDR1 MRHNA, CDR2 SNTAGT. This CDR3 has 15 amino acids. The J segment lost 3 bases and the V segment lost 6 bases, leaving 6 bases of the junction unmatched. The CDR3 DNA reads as TGTGCCAGCAGGGACGACAGGGGAGCTAATGAAAAACTGTTTTTT. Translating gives CASRDDRGANEKLFF.

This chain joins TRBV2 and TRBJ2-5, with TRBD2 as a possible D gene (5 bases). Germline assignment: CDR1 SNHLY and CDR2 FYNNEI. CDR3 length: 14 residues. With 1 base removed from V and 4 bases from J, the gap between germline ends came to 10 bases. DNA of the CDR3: TGTGCCAGCAGTGAAGAGGCGGGTGGAGAGACCCAGTACTTC. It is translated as CASSEEAGGETQYF.

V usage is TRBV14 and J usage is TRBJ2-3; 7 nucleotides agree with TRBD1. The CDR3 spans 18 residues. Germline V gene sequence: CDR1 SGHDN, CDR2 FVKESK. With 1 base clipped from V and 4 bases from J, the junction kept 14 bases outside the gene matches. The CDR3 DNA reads TGTGCCAGCAGCCAAGCCCCCGGGACAGTGGTTGCCCCAGATACGCAGTATTTT. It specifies CASSQAPGTVVAPDTQYF.

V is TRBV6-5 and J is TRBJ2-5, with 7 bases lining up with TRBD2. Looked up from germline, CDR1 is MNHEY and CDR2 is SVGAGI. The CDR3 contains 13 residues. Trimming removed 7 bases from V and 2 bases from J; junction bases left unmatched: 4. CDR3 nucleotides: TGTGCCAGCAACCTAGCGGTTCAAGAGACCCAGTACTTC. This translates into CASNLAVQETQYF.

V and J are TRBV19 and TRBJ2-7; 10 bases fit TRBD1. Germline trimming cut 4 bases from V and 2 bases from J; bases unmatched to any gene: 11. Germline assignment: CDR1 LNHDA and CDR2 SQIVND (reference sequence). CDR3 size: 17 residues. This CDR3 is CASSSPRRTGGTYEQYF. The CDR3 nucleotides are TGTGCCAGTAGTAGTCCACGTAGGACAGGGGGAACCTACGAGCAGTACTTC.

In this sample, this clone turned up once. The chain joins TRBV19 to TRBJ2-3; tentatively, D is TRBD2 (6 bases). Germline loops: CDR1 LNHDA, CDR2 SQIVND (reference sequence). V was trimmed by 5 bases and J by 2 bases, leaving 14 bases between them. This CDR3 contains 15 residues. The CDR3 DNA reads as TGTGCCAGTAGTCTTAGCGGAGTATTCACAGATACGCAGTATTTT. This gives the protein CASSLSGVFTDTQYF.

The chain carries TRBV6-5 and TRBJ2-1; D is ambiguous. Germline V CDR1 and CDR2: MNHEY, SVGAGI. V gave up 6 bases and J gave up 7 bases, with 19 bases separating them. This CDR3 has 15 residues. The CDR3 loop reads CASRDWALPENEQFF. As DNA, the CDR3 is TGTGCCAGCAGGGATTGGGCGCTTCCCGAGAATGAGCAGTTCTTC.

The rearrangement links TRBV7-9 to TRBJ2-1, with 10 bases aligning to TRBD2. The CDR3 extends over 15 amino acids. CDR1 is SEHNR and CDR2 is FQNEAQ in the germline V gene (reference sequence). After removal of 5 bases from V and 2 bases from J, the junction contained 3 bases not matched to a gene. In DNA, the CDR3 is TGTGCCAGCAGCCCCAGCGGGGGGGCCTACAATGAGCAGTTCTTC. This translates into CASSPSGGAYNEQFF.

CDR3 amino acids: CASSSGQESYEQYF. CDR3 coding DNA: TGTGCCAGCAGCTCCGGACAGGAATCCTACGAGCAGTACTTC. The rearrangement links TRBV5-4 to TRBJ2-7, with 7 bases that match TRBD1. V dropped 3 bases and J dropped 1; count of bases not matched to a gene: 4. In germline, CDR1 is SGHNT, CDR2 YYREEE (reference sequence). The CDR3 totals 14 residues.

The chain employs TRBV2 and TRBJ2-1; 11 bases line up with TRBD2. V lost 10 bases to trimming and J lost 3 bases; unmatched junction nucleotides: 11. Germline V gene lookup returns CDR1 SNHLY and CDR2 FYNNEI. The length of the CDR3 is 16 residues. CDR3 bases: TGTGCCAAAGACGGCACGGGACTAGCGGACTACAATGAGCAGTTCTTC. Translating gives CAKDGTGLADYNEQFF.

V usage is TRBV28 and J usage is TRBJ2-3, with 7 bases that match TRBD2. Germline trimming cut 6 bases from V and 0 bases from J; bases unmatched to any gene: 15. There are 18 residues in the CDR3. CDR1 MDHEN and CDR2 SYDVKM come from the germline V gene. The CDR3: CASSPRGDLGVSTDTQYF. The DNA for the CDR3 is TGTGCCAGCAGCCCCCGGGGGGATCTGGGGGTAAGCACAGATACGCAGTATTTT.

CDR3 nucleotides: TGTGCCAGCAATCGTGGCGGGAGCTCCTACAATGAGCAGTTCTTC. This translates into CASNRGGSSYNEQFF. This chain links TRBV7-9 with TRBJ2-1, with 7 bases aligning to TRBD2. Per germline, CDR1 SEHNR and CDR2 FQNEAQ (reference sequence). The CDR3 totals 15 residues. Unmatched junction bases numbered 6, after V lost 7 bases and J lost 0 bases.

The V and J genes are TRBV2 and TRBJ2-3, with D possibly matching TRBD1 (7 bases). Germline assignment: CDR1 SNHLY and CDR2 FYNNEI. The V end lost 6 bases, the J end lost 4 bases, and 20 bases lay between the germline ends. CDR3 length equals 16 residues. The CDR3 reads CASRERQGTGADTQYF. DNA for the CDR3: TGTGCCAGCAGGGAAAGACAGGGAACGGGGGCAGATACGCAGTATTTT.

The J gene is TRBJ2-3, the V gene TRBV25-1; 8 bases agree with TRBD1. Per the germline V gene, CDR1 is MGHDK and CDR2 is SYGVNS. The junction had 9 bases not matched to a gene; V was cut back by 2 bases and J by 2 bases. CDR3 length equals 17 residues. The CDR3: CASSEHRPGQATDTQYF. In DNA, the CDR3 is TGTGCCAGCAGTGAACACCGACCGGGACAGGCCACAGATACGCAGTATTTT.